The clone carrying this T cell receptor beta chain has ten or more counts. Its target is not known. J was trimmed by 5 bases and V by 3 bases; bases with no gene match: 15. Germline V gene data show CDR1 as DFQATT and CDR2 as SNEGSKA (reference sequence). The CDR3 sequence is 16 residues long. The entry originates in a study of T cells in Graves' hyperthyroidism and ophthalmopathy. Study-wide results and caveats: Among thyroid clonotypes expanded above 0.001, most also appeared in blood.

Ophthalmopathy cases scored 3 or more on the Clinical Activity Score and 4 or more on NOSPECS grade, with duration below 3 months. Authors of the study amplified TCR beta CDR3 regions from RNA transcripts. TCR CDR3 regions were first amplified by RT-PCR with HTBI primers. From the multiplex PCR reads, TCRdb called clonotypes with MiXCR, one entry per CDR3 protein. The profile covers roughly 400,000 distinct CDR3 sequences, with over 11% appearing a single time and 25% to 30% taken by the ten largest. This receptor was identified in a man between 45 and 60 years old with Graves' ophthalmopathy. The sample taken for sequencing was blood. V usage is TRBV20-1 and J usage is TRBJ2-7, with 8 bases identical to TRBD2. CDR3 in amino acids: CSASRAGAGRAHEQYF. The CDR3 bases are TGCAGTGCTAGTAGGGCCGGTGCCGGGAGGGCCCACGAGCAGTACTTC.